This TCR beta chain was identified during a study of blood T cell repertoires in COVID-19. Generated by immunoSEQ multiplex PCR, the TCRdb table keeps only in-frame clones and is missing some. The sample consists of roughly 100,000 clones, about 89% of them appearing once. Trimming stripped 1 base from V and 6 bases from J, with 16 bases between. Germline V gene data show CDR1 as SGHVS and CDR2 as FNYEAQ. The length of the CDR3 is 15 residues. The sequence derives from a human donor with active COVID-19. The donor label of this sample is uncertain. Material for sequencing was peripheral blood. The rearrangement links TRBV7-6 to TRBJ2-7; a weak D match, TRBD2 (7 bases). DNA of the CDR3: TGTGCCAGCAGCTTAGGTGCGGGGGCTGGGGGCGAGCAGTACTTC. Encoded protein: CASSLGAGAGGEQYF.